The 26 T cell receptor beta chains given below trace back to one sample, sequenced in a study of regulatory T cells in long-lasting Graves disease. Relying on iRepertoire HTBI primers and Arm-PCR of CDR3 regions, the team built TCR beta libraries. In TCRdb, the multiplex PCR reads were re-called with MiXCR into one record per CDR3 protein. The sample shows 500,000 to 700,000 distinct CDR3 sequences, around 32% of them seen only once. Time point noted: persistent/refractory GD, antithyroid drugs over 5 years with positive TRAb. From RNA extracted from PBMCs, the TCR library was made. The sequencing here drew on peripheral blood mononuclear cells (PBMCs), taken when the disease was refractory, from a patient treated with antithyroid drugs. The receptors shown here come from a female donor with Graves disease.

The J gene is TRBJ2-6, the V gene TRBV5-1; 7 nucleotides line up with TRBD1. In germline, CDR1 is SGHRS, CDR2 YFSETQ. This CDR3 is built from 18 residues. V lost 0 bases, J lost 2 bases, and 8 bases stayed unmatched. CDR3 residues: CASSLAGTAFPGANVLTF. The CDR3 DNA reads TGCGCCAGCAGCTTGGCCGGGACAGCCTTCCCTGGGGCCAACGTCCTGACTTTC.

This clonotype was counted ten times or more. The V call is TRBV28, the J call TRBJ1-2, with TRBD1 identical over 7 bases. V gave up 5 bases and J gave up 4 bases; unmatched junction bases: 4. The CDR3 has 13 residues. Germline assignment: CDR1 MDHEN and CDR2 SYDVKM. The DNA of the CDR3 is TGTGCCAGCAGTGGGACAGCGATCTATGGCTACACCTTC. This gives the protein CASSGTAIYGYTF.

V is TRBV12-3 or TRBV12-4 and J is TRBJ2-1, with TRBD2 identical over 13 bases. V shed 6 bases and J 9 bases; nucleotides not matched to a gene: 11. The CDR3 totals 16 residues. The CDR3 nucleotides are TGTGCCAGCAGCCCACCGACTAGCGGGAGGCTCCGTGAGCAGTTCTTC. Translation gives CASSPPTSGRLREQFF.

V is TRBV12-3 or TRBV12-4 and J is TRBJ1-5, with no clear D. The V gene lost 6 bases and the J gene lost 0 bases, with 30 bases spanning the gap. The CDR3 extends over 21 amino acids. CDR3 DNA: TGTGCCAGCAGGTTTTCTCCGGGGATTGGCTCGGACGGCTATAGCAATCAGCCCCAGCATTTT. This gives the protein CASRFSPGIGSDGYSNQPQHF.

This clonotype has just a few counts. V usage is TRBV20-1 and J usage is TRBJ1-5; D possibly corresponds to TRBD1 (5 bases). The length of the CDR3 is 15 residues. Trimming pared 6 bases from V and 3 bases from J, leaving 18 bases between. Per the germline V gene, CDR1 is DFQATT and CDR2 is SNEGSKA (reference sequence). As DNA, the CDR3 is TGCAGTGCCATAGACCCGGCACAGGCCAATCAGCCCCAGCATTTT. Its translation: CSAIDPAQANQPQHF.

The rearrangement uses TRBV20-1 and TRBJ1-5; the match to TRBD1 covers 7 bases. This CDR3 has 13 residues. Germline lookup yields CDR1 DFQATT and CDR2 SNEGSKA (reference sequence). V lost 4 bases to trimming and J lost 4 bases; unmatched junction nucleotides: 4. The chain's CDR3 is CSANRGVNQPQHF. DNA for the CDR3: TGCAGTGCTAACAGGGGTGTGAATCAGCCCCAGCATTTT.

The table lists this clonotype with many counts. The chain couples TRBV28 to TRBJ2-2, with D perhaps given as TRBD1 or TRBD2 (6 bases each). This CDR3 is 16 amino acids long. V dropped 5 bases and J dropped 0 bases, with 13 bases sitting between them. Germline V gene data show CDR1 as MDHEN and CDR2 as SYDVKM. The CDR3 spells CASSAGTLANTGELFF. As DNA, the CDR3 is TGTGCCAGCAGTGCGGGGACACTCGCGAACACCGGGGAGCTGTTTTTT.

The CDR3 DNA follows: TGTGCCAGCAGGCAGGGACAGGGGGCCCGGGAAGCTTTCTTT. Translating gives CASRQGQGAREAFF. J is TRBJ1-1 and V is TRBV12-3 or TRBV12-4; the match to TRBD1 covers 12 bases. This CDR3 is built from 14 residues. Trimming at V came to 6 bases and at J to 8 bases, leaving 7 bases not matched to a gene.

This clonotype has more than one count but fewer than ten. V is TRBV29-1 and J is TRBJ1-2; weak D call: TRBD1 (6 bases). Germline-derived CDR1 and CDR2 are SQVTM and ANQGSEA. V was trimmed by 2 bases and J by 4 bases, leaving 14 bases between them. The CDR3 totals 14 residues. DNA of the CDR3: TGCAGCGTTGAATTGGGTGGACAGAGCTATGGCTACACCTTC. This codes for CSVELGGQSYGYTF.

The table lists this clonotype with many counts. The chain combines TRBV10-3 with TRBJ2-5, with 7 bases matching TRBD1. With 6 bases clipped from V and 4 bases from J, the junction kept 2 bases outside the gene matches. Germline V gene lookup returns CDR1 ENHRY and CDR2 SYGVKD. The CDR3 is made up of 12 amino acids. The CDR3 is CAIRDRVETQYF. CDR3 sequence (DNA): TGTGCCATCAGAGACAGGGTAGAGACCCAGTACTTC.

This clonotype has at least ten counts. V usage is TRBV2 and J usage is TRBJ1-6; D remains ambiguous. This CDR3 has 14 residues. Trimming removed 5 bases at V and 10 bases at J, with 15 bases between. Germline V CDR1 and CDR2: SNHLY, FYNNEI. The chain's CDR3 is CASSRQELSSPLHF. DNA of the CDR3: TGTGCCAGCAGTCGACAAGAGCTAAGCTCACCCCTCCACTTT.

To note about this clonotype: At one boundary the junction diverges from the germline segment, which might be a read error. This chain links TRBV7-2 with TRBJ2-2, with 8 bases lining up with TRBD2. Germline V gives CDR1 SGHTA, CDR2 FQGNSA. The CDR3 contains 15 residues. The CDR3 DNA follows: TGTGCCAGCCTTAGCGGGGTTTCGAACACCAGGGAGCTGTTTTTT. This translates into CASLSGVSNTRELFF.

This clonotype was found many times. This chain connects TRBV25-1 to TRBJ1-3; D is unclear. The CDR3 consists of 15 residues. Trimming shortened V by 4 bases and J by 0 bases, and 10 bases separated the two germline ends. The V gene's germline CDR1 is MGHDK and CDR2 SYGVNS. CDR3 coding DNA: TGTGCCAGCAGTGGGCAAACAGACTCTGGAAACACCATATATTTT. Encoded protein: CASSGQTDSGNTIYF. The variable domain in full, completed from reference TRBV25-1 and TRBJ1-3, reads EADIYQTPRYLVIGTGKKITLECSQTMGHDKMYWYQQDPGMELHLIHYSYGVNSTEKGDLSSESTVSRIRTEHFPLTLESARPSHTSQYLCASSGQTDSGNTIYFGEGSWLTVV.

V gene TRBV6-4 combines with J gene TRBJ2-7, with 8 positions matching TRBD2. V lost 6 bases and J lost 5; bases outside the gene matches: 6. In germline, CDR1 is MRHNA, CDR2 SNTAGT. The CDR3 spans 13 residues. The CDR3 is CASSLTAGDEQYF. CDR3 in DNA: TGTGCCAGCAGCTTGACAGCGGGAGACGAGCAGTACTTC.

Note on this clonotype: No conserved phenylalanine or tryptophan is present at the end of the CDR3, so a read error is the likely explanation. V is TRBV20-1 and J is TRBJ1-2; 11 bases align to TRBD1. There are 15 residues in the CDR3. Germline lookup yields CDR1 DFQATT and CDR2 SNEGSKA (reference sequence). J gave up 8 bases and V 8 bases, and 16 bases lay outside the gene matches. CDR3 DNA: TGCAGTCCTGGATCGGTGGGACAGGGGGAAAGGGGCTACACCTCC. This sequence encodes CSPGSVGQGERGYTS.

This clonotype was seen at least ten times. J is TRBJ1-5 and V is TRBV28, with D uncertain. Trimming removed 5 bases from V and 2 bases from J, with 13 bases in between. The CDR3 sequence is 15 residues long. Germline assignment: CDR1 MDHEN and CDR2 SYDVKM. This CDR3 is CASSPHQSGNQPQHF. DNA for the CDR3: TGTGCCAGCAGTCCCCACCAGAGCGGCAATCAGCCCCAGCATTTT. Complete variable domain (other parts from reference TRBV28 and TRBJ1-5): DVKVTQSSRYLVKRTGEKVFLECVQDMDHENMFWYRQDPGLGLRLIYFSYDVKMKEKGDIPEGYSVSREKKERFSLILESASTNQTSMYLCASSPHQSGNQPQHFGDGTRLSIL.

This clonotype was counted only a few times. The chain carries TRBV29-1 and TRBJ1-2; D uncertain. The germline gives CDR1 SQVTM, CDR2 ANQGSEA. The V end was cut by 3 bases, the J end by 0 bases, with 8 bases between. The CDR3 is 13 amino acids. The CDR3 region is CSVDPGTNYGYTF. In DNA, the CDR3 is TGCAGCGTTGACCCCGGCACTAACTATGGCTACACCTTC.

The chain recombines TRBV7-9 with TRBJ2-5, with 9 bases fitting TRBD2. Trimming cost V 5 bases and J 3 bases; bases outside gene matches: 10. This CDR3 is 16 amino acids long. CDR1 SEHNR and CDR2 FQNEAQ come from the germline V gene (reference sequence). The CDR3 region is CASSRPGTSSKETQYF. CDR3 DNA sequence: TGTGCCAGCAGCAGGCCTGGGACTAGCAGTAAAGAGACCCAGTACTTC. Combining the CDR3 with reference TRBV7-9 and TRBJ2-5 gives the whole variable domain DTGVSQNPRHKITKRGQNVTFRCDPISEHNRLYWYRQTLGQGPEFLTYFQNEAQLEKSRLLSDRFSAERPKGSFSTLEIQRTEQGDSAMYLCASSRPGTSSKETQYFGPGTRLLVL.

The J gene is TRBJ1-1, the V gene TRBV29-1; TRBD1 matches at 7 bases. This CDR3 comprises 12 residues. Germline V lookup: CDR1 SQVTM, CDR2 ANQGSEA. V lost 3 bases to trimming and J lost 11 bases; unmatched junction nucleotides: 9. The CDR3 sequence is CSVDQQTGDAFF. CDR3 nucleotides: TGCAGCGTTGATCAACAAACAGGGGACGCTTTCTTT.

V is TRBV29-1 and J is TRBJ1-1; no reliable D call. Germline V gives CDR1 SQVTM, CDR2 ANQGSEA. The CDR3 covers 11 residues. Deletions cut 4 bases from V and 1 base from J, with 4 bases between. In DNA, the CDR3 is TGCAGCGTTGGGGCGAACACTGAAGCTTTCTTT. It yields the protein CSVGANTEAFF. Using reference TRBV29-1 and TRBJ1-1 for the parts outside the CDR3, the full variable domain is SAVISQKPSRDICQRGTSLTIQCQVDSQVTMMFWYRQQPGQSLTLIATANQGSEATYESGFVIDKFPISRPNLTFSTLTVSNMSPEDSSIYLCSVGANTEAFFGQGTRLTVV.

About this clonotype: It differs at one base from a far larger clone, so likely a read error. The rearrangement joins TRBV12-3 or TRBV12-4 to TRBJ1-5; D not resolved. The CDR3 has 12 amino acids. This chain's CDR3 is CASGLEGQPQHF. The DNA of the CDR3 is TGTGCCAGCGGTTTGGAGGGTCAGCCCCAGCATTTT.

The chain links TRBV5-5 to TRBJ2-2; no clear D. Germline CDR1 and CDR2: SGHKS and YYEKEE (reference sequence). The CDR3 runs 14 residues. V gave up 0 bases and J gave up 6 bases, with 9 bases separating them. The CDR3: CASSLAGPPGELFF. CDR3 coding DNA: TGTGCCAGCAGCTTGGCAGGTCCCCCCGGGGAGCTGTTTTTT. Full variable domain (missing parts from reference TRBV5-5 and TRBJ2-2): DAGVTQSPTHLIKTRGQQVTLRCSPISGHKSVSWYQQVLGQGPQFIFQYYEKEERGRGNFPDRFSARQFPNYSSELNVNALLLGDSALYLCASSLAGPPGELFFGEGSRLTVL.

The table lists this clonotype with many counts. The chain recombines TRBV6-1 with TRBJ2-7; the match to TRBD2 covers 13 bases. This CDR3 is built from 14 residues. J was trimmed by 3 bases and V by 6 bases; bases with no gene match: 2. Germline V lookup: CDR1 MNHNS, CDR2 SASEGT. CDR3 in amino acids: CASSRTSGSYEQYF. The CDR3, as DNA: TGTGCCAGCAGCCGGACTAGCGGGAGCTACGAGCAGTACTTC.

This clonotype has more than one count but fewer than ten. The chain uses TRBV20-1 and TRBJ2-5, with a tentative D call TRBD2 (6 bases). V shed 6 bases and J shed 5 bases, with 16 bases lying between them. The CDR3 spans 13 residues. Germline CDR1 and CDR2: DFQATT and SNEGSKA (reference sequence). DNA of the CDR3: TGCAGTGCCCATAGACTAGTTGGGGAGACCCAGTACTTC. This translates into CSAHRLVGETQYF.

The V call is TRBV7-2, the J call TRBJ2-4; possibly TRBD2 for D (6 bases). Germline lookup yields CDR1 SGHTA and CDR2 FQGNSA. The CDR3 has 15 amino acids. The V end was cut by 5 bases, the J end by 0 bases, with 11 bases between. The CDR3 is CASSRDSLAKNIQYF. The CDR3, as DNA: TGTGCCAGCAGCAGGGACTCGCTAGCCAAAAACATTCAGTACTTC.

The chain recombines TRBV6-2 or TRBV6-3 with TRBJ1-1; D remains unclear. V was cut by 0 bases and J by 0 bases, with 11 bases left in between. The germline gives CDR1 MNHEY, CDR2 SVGEGT. This CDR3 is built from 16 residues. The CDR3 DNA reads as TGTGCCAGCAGTTACTCGTCCGGGGTAGTGAACACTGAAGCTTTCTTT. Encoded protein: CASSYSSGVVNTEAFF.